The 2 T cell receptor beta chains below were found in one sample sequenced in a study of blood T cell repertoires in COVID-19 (dated by TCRdb to 2019 to 2021). Receptor amplification or capture employed the immunoSEQ multiplex PCR assay. This immuneACCESS table, as held by TCRdb, lists in-frame sequences with V and J called but not all clones. Of the missing ones, under half trace to an unresolved V gene in checked studies; the others have no known cause. Recorded for this sample are about 140,000 clones; roughly 84% of them occurred a single time. The ten biggest clones cover about 10% of the sample. The sequenced sample was peripheral blood. These receptors all come from a man aged 60 to 69 with active or convalescent COVID-19.

The table lists this clone with a count of one. Written as DNA, the CDR3 is TGTGCCAGCAGCACAAGACGGGACAGGGCGAACTATGGCTACACCTTC. It translates to CASSTRRDRANYGYTF. The chain combines TRBV7-9 with TRBJ1-2, with 9 bases identical to TRBD1. Losses at the gene ends were 5 bases for V and 2 bases for J; bases not matched to a gene: 9. Germline V lookup: CDR1 SEHNR, CDR2 FQNEAQ (reference sequence). The CDR3 consists of 16 residues.

This clone has a single count. This rearrangement joins TRBV9 to TRBJ1-4; 8 bases are shared with TRBD1. The trim removed 3 bases at V and 4 bases at J, leaving 5 bases unmatched. The germline gives CDR1 SGDLS, CDR2 YYNGEE. The CDR3 length is 15 residues. CDR3 DNA: TGTGCCAGCAGCGAGGGGGACAGGCGTAATGAAAAACTGTTTTTT. Protein sequence: CASSEGDRRNEKLFF.